This T cell receptor beta chain was captured in a study of cytomegalovirus exposure and HLA in healthy donors. General observations from the study: Indistinguishability led to the exclusion of some V segments, TRBV6-2 and TRBV6-3 included. In a later analysis, V- and J-gene trimming of beta chains associated with a DCLRE1C missense variant, replicated independently.

The length of the CDR3 is 17 residues. Germline V CDR1 and CDR2: MDHEN, SYDVKM. The V gene lost 2 bases and the J gene lost 4 bases, with 18 bases spanning the gap. In the PCR, 60 Vbeta and 13 Jbeta primers were used. Repertoires were generated with immunoSEQ multiplex PCR, while TCRdb's copy carries only in-frame clones and drops some. This specimen shows under 200,000 clones; the ten leading clones hold 2% to 2.5%. Worth noting for this clone: Its antigen remains unknown.

The receptor's source is a man aged 25 to 45 in good health and CMV-seronegative. The rearrangement links TRBV28 to TRBJ1-5, with D perhaps TRBD1 (5 bases). Input material: PBMCs. CDR3 amino acids: CASSLAGSDGGNQPQHF. Here the CDR3 DNA reads TGTGCCAGCAGTTTAGCAGGGTCAGACGGGGGGAATCAGCCCCAGCATTTT. The full variable domain, with the rest looked up from reference TRBV28 and TRBJ1-5, is DVKVTQSSRYLVKRTGEKVFLECVQDMDHENMFWYRQDPGLGLRLIYFSYDVKMKEKGDIPEGYSVSREKKERFSLILESASTNQTSMYLCASSLAGSDGGNQPQHFGDGTRLSIL.